This T cell receptor (beta chain) appears in the sequencing data of a study of cytomegalovirus exposure and HLA in healthy donors. Study findings and constraints: In a later analysis, specific HLA alleles were associated with 15,000 to 20,000 TCR beta sequences at a 0.05 false discovery rate. Reports state that TCR beta sequences accurately predicted most subjects' HLA-A and HLA-B alleles.

Trimming removed 4 bases from V and 7 bases from J; junction bases left unmatched: 12. The CDR3 is 16 residues long. Germline-derived CDR1 and CDR2 are MDHEN and SYDVKM. To note about this clone: Its antigen is currently unknown.

13 Jbeta primers and 60 Vbeta primers were used for the PCR. The table came from immunoSEQ multiplex PCR; TCRdb's copy has only in-frame clones and leaves some out. This sample has about 82,000 clones, with about a tenth found just once. The source material was PBMCs. This clonotype was sampled from a man in his sixties in good health and CMV-seropositive. The chain carries TRBV28 and TRBJ2-1, with TRBD2 identical over 8 bases. CDR3 region: CASSSNLGLDENEQFF. CDR3 nucleotides: TGTGCCAGCAGTTCGAACTTGGGACTAGACGAGAATGAGCAGTTCTTC.